This T cell receptor beta chain was profiled in a study of blood T cell repertoires in COVID-19. Study-wide context: COVID-19 samples collected from the United States, Italy and Spain covered acute and convalescent phases. PBMCs, B-cell-depleted T cells, or T cells provided the cDNA or gDNA that made up the material.

The assay was immunoSEQ multiplex PCR, and TCRdb's table has in-frame clones only and misses some. The data show approximately 60,000 clones, 85% to 90% seen once. CDR1 SGHRS and CDR2 YFSETQ come from the germline V gene. The CDR3 extends over 14 amino acids. The V and J ends lost 0 bases and 3 bases respectively, with 9 bases between them. The chain links TRBV5-1 to TRBJ2-5, with unresolved D. The clonotype was recovered from a man aged 45-65 years with active COVID-19. The sample taken for sequencing was peripheral blood. The CDR3 nucleotides are TGCGCCAGCAGCTTGGACCCGGCGGAAGAGACCCAGTACTTC. It is translated as CASSLDPAEETQYF.